One sample yielded the 21 T cell receptor beta chains listed below, sequenced in a study of blood T cell repertoires in COVID-19. The table came from immunoSEQ multiplex PCR; TCRdb's copy has only in-frame clones and leaves some out. The sample has about half a million clones; 70% to 90% are singletons. The source material was peripheral blood. These receptors originate from a human donor in a cohort sampled during active COVID-19.

This clone was counted once. The gene calls are TRBV5-6 and TRBJ1-6; a possible D gene is TRBD1 (6 bases). Germline values: CDR1 SGHDT, CDR2 YYEEEE. V lost 4 bases to trimming and J lost 4 bases, with 15 bases between them. The CDR3 is 16 amino acids. The CDR3 spells CASSPGQFLYNSPLHF. The DNA for the CDR3 is TGTGCCAGCAGCCCCGGACAGTTTTTATATAATTCACCCCTCCACTTT.

V gene TRBV29-1 combines with J gene TRBJ2-5; 7 bases are a match to TRBD2. V shed 4 bases and J 1 base; nucleotides not matched to a gene: 9. CDR3 size: 15 residues. From germline, CDR1 is SQVTM and CDR2 ANQGSEA. DNA of the CDR3: TGCAGCGTTGGTGGGCTAGCGGAGGCCCAAGAGACCCAGTACTTC. Protein: CSVGGLAEAQETQYF.

The J gene is TRBJ2-7, the V gene TRBV7-8; the match to TRBD2 covers 10 bases. CDR3 length equals 15 residues. Germline V lookup: CDR1 SGHVS, CDR2 FQNEAQ. After removal of 5 bases from V and 1 base from J, the junction contained 5 bases not matched to a gene. The CDR3 sequence: CASSVPSGGSYEQYF. The CDR3 DNA reads TGTGCCAGCAGCGTACCTAGCGGGGGATCCTACGAGCAGTACTTC.

The J gene is TRBJ1-5, the V gene TRBV30; 9 bases agree with TRBD1. Germline values: CDR1 GTSNPN, CDR2 SVGIG (reference sequence). V gave up 3 bases and J gave up 0 bases; unmatched junction bases: 9. This CDR3 has 17 amino acids. DNA for the CDR3: TGTGCCTGGAGCCTCGGGACAGGGTTGATTAGCAATCAGCCCCAGCATTTT. Protein sequence: CAWSLGTGLISNQPQHF.

The V gene is TRBV10-3, the J gene TRBJ2-4; D possibly corresponds to TRBD1 (5 bases). Germline values: CDR1 ENHRY, CDR2 SYGVKD. This CDR3 has 12 residues. V gave up 8 bases and J gave up 8 bases, with 13 bases separating them. In nucleotides, the CDR3 is TGTGCCATCGGCTCAGGGAAGGACATTCAGTACTTC. Its translation is CAIGSGKDIQYF.

This chain joins TRBV12-5 and TRBJ2-3, with D possibly TRBD2 on 6 matching bases. CDR3 length: 14 residues. Trimming shortened V by 1 base and J by 8 bases, and 13 bases separated the two germline ends. Germline lookup yields CDR1 LGHNT and CDR2 FRNRAP. The CDR3 region has the DNA TGTGCTAGTGGTTTGGCGGGAGATTCCTTTACGCAGTATTTT. This encodes CASGLAGDSFTQYF.

J is TRBJ1-2 and V is TRBV11-2; unclear D gene. Germline assignment: CDR1 SGHAT and CDR2 FQNNGV. The CDR3 extends over 13 amino acids. The V end was cut by 6 bases, the J end by 8 bases, with 16 bases between. The CDR3, as DNA: TGTGCCAGCAGTCTAGCTCCCCCGGGAGGCTACACCTTC. Translation: CASSLAPPGGYTF.

This rearrangement joins TRBV5-4 to TRBJ1-4; tentatively, D is TRBD1 (6 bases). Per germline, CDR1 SGHNT and CDR2 YYREEE (reference sequence). The V end was cut by 2 bases, the J end by 5 bases, with 13 bases between. The CDR3 has 15 residues. The CDR3 sequence is CASSFATGSNEKLFF. The CDR3 DNA reads TGTGCCAGCAGCTTCGCTACAGGGTCCAATGAAAAACTGTTTTTT. The variable domain in full, completed from reference TRBV5-4 and TRBJ1-4, reads ETGVTQSPTHLIKTRGQQVTLRCSSQSGHNTVSWYQQALGQGPQFIFQYYREEENGRGNFPPRFSGLQFPNYSSELNVNALELDDSALYLCASSFATGSNEKLFFGSGTQLSVL.

The chain's CDR3 is CASAIRESNNEQFF. The CDR3 DNA reads TGCGCCAGCGCCATTCGGGAGTCTAACAATGAGCAGTTCTTC. The chain carries TRBV5-1 and TRBJ2-1; TRBD2 is a possible D gene (6 bases). Germline CDR1 and CDR2: SGHRS and YFSETQ. This CDR3 is built from 14 residues. V dropped 7 bases and J dropped 5 bases, with 16 bases sitting between them.

The CDR3 nucleotides are TGTGCCAGCAGCTTATCGACAGGCTCTGGAAACACCATATATTTT. It codes for CASSLSTGSGNTIYF. The V gene is TRBV7-9, the J gene TRBJ1-3; D is perhaps TRBD1 (6 bases). CDR3 length equals 15 residues. Trimming left V 2 bases short and J 0 bases short, with 8 bases between. Germline CDR1 reads SEHNR; CDR2 reads FQNEAQ (reference sequence). Supplemented by reference TRBV7-9 and TRBJ1-3, the full variable domain reads DTGVSQNPRHKITKRGQNVTFRCDPISEHNRLYWYRQTLGQGPEFLTYFQNEAQLEKSRLLSDRFSAERPKGSFSTLEIQRTEQGDSAMYLCASSLSTGSGNTIYFGEGSWLTVV.

The V and J genes are TRBV6-5 and TRBJ1-2, with TRBD1 as a possible D gene (6 bases). CDR3 size: 16 residues. V lost 4 bases and J 2 bases, leaving 17 bases between the germline ends. Per the germline V gene, CDR1 is MNHEY and CDR2 is SVGAGI. The CDR3: CASSLGAGGLNYGYTF. The CDR3 coding sequence is TGTGCCAGCAGTTTGGGTGCCGGGGGGCTAAACTATGGCTACACCTTC.

V usage is TRBV10-2 and J usage is TRBJ1-5; D is unresolved. With 3 bases removed from V and 0 bases from J, the gap between germline ends came to 6 bases. CDR3 length: 14 residues. Looked up from germline, CDR1 is WSHSY and CDR2 is SAAADI. CDR3: CASSEISSNQPQHF. In nucleotides, the CDR3 is TGCGCCAGCAGTGAAATCAGTAGCAATCAGCCCCAGCATTTT.

This chain connects TRBV7-2 to TRBJ1-2; no clear D gene. The CDR3 has 14 residues. V lost 1 base to trimming and J lost 2 bases, with 8 bases between them. Per the germline V gene, CDR1 is SGHTA and CDR2 is FQGNSA. CDR3 sequence reads: CASSLVAQNYGYTF. The CDR3 DNA sequence: TGTGCCAGCAGCTTAGTAGCACAAAACTATGGCTACACCTTC.

J is TRBJ1-3 and V is TRBV3-1 (or the pseudogene TRBV3-2); D is undetermined. The CDR3 has 15 residues. Germline CDR1 and CDR2: LGHDT and YNNKEL (reference sequence). The V and J ends lost 4 bases and 0 bases respectively, with 10 bases between them. The CDR3 protein is CASSPTAISGNTIYF. CDR3 sequence (DNA): TGTGCCAGCAGCCCTACAGCCATCTCTGGAAACACCATATATTTT.

The chain employs TRBV9 and TRBJ2-4, with unresolved D. Germline assignment: CDR1 SGDLS and CDR2 YYNGEE. The CDR3 has 16 amino acids. With 0 bases removed from V and 0 bases from J, the gap between germline ends came to 10 bases. CDR3 DNA sequence: TGTGCCAGCAGCGTAGGAGAGGAGCTAGCCAAAAACATTCAGTACTTC. This gives the protein CASSVGEELAKNIQYF.

The chain couples TRBV25-1 to TRBJ1-1; D might be TRBD1 (5 bases). Germline assignment: CDR1 MGHDK and CDR2 SYGVNS. V was pared by 9 bases and J by 7 bases, with 18 bases between. The CDR3 contains 13 residues. The CDR3 DNA reads as TGTGCCAGTTCTCTTGGGGCGGCCGTTGAAGCTTTCTTT. Its translation: CASSLGAAVEAFF.

The chain couples TRBV5-1 to TRBJ2-1; 7 bases fit TRBD2. The V gene's germline CDR1 is SGHRS and CDR2 YFSETQ. This CDR3 comprises 15 residues. After removal of 5 bases from V and 8 bases from J, the junction contained 13 bases not matched to a gene. CDR3 protein: CASSESGRALDEQFF. DNA of the CDR3: TGCGCCAGCAGTGAGAGTGGGAGGGCCTTGGATGAGCAGTTCTTC.

This clone was found once. The chain combines TRBV19 with TRBJ1-1; D is possibly TRBD1 (5 bases). The ends were cut back, 5 bases at V and 1 base at J, with 11 bases in the middle. This CDR3 region has 14 residues. Per germline, CDR1 LNHDA and CDR2 SQIVND (reference sequence). The CDR3 region is CASSLSGGNTEAFF. The CDR3 DNA reads as TGTGCCAGTAGTTTATCCGGGGGGAACACTGAAGCTTTCTTT. Full variable domain (missing parts from reference TRBV19 and TRBJ1-1): DGGITQSPKYLFRKEGQNVTLSCEQNLNHDAMYWYRQDPGQGLRLIYYSQIVNDFQKGDIAEGYSVSREKKESFPLTVTSAQKNPTAFYLCASSLSGGNTEAFFGQGTRLTVV.

The genes are TRBV4-2 and TRBJ2-1; 10 bases line up with TRBD2. Germline values: CDR1 LGHNA, CDR2 YNFKEQ. V lost 10 bases to trimming and J lost 6 bases; unmatched junction nucleotides: 12. The CDR3 is 15 residues long. The CDR3: CATQSLAGGPNEQFF. CDR3 nucleotide sequence: TGTGCCACCCAAAGCTTAGCGGGAGGCCCCAATGAGCAGTTCTTC.

The chain carries TRBV16 and TRBJ2-5, with no clear D. The CDR3 consists of 14 residues. V was cut by 3 bases and J by 2 bases, with 10 bases left in between. Germline CDR1 is KGHSY and CDR2 is FQNENV. CDR3 nucleotides: TGTGCCAGCAGCCAGGGCTTCGTACAAGAGACCCAGTACTTC. Translated: CASSQGFVQETQYF.

The V and J genes are TRBV12-3 or TRBV12-4 and TRBJ2-2; D call uncertain. The V and J ends lost 5 bases and 5 bases respectively, with 6 bases between them. The CDR3 has 12 amino acids. Here the CDR3 reads CASSPLTGELFF. In nucleotides, the CDR3 is TGTGCCAGCAGTCCTCTGACCGGGGAGCTGTTTTTT.